The 9 T cell receptor beta chains given below trace back to one sample, sequenced in a study of response to subunit inactivated influenza vaccine (dated by TCRdb to the late 2010s). Library preparation employed RT-PCR. Sequencing was carried out with an Illumina HiSeq 2500. TCRdb ran its own pipeline on the public reads, namely fastp trimming at Q25 and MiXCR clone calling, and kept in-frame beta chains. Rows are combined by CDR3 protein, so each entry shows the most common genes and DNA. The sample table holds about 500,000 distinct CDR3 sequences, of which more than 15% were seen once. The ten largest clones take up less than 4% of the sample. Sequenced here: CD4+ T cells sorted from PBMCs, sampled approximately 25 months after vaccination. Source of these receptors: a man aged 50 to 69 who received an inactivated influenza vaccine. Donor details come from another sample of the same person, matched by shared clones.

This clonotype was counted ten times or more. This chain joins TRBV10-3 and TRBJ1-1, with D maybe TRBD1 (6 bases). The CDR3 totals 14 residues. V dropped 5 bases and J dropped 4 bases, with 14 bases sitting between them. Germline CDR1 and CDR2: ENHRY and SYGVKD. CDR3 in DNA: TGTGCCATCAGTCCCGTGGGGGGCACCACTGAAGCTTTCTTT. It encodes CAISPVGGTTEAFF.

This clonotype was seen more than once but under ten times. This chain connects TRBV9 to TRBJ2-1; 9 nucleotides align to TRBD2. V trimming: 4 bases; J trimming: 4 bases; junction bases outside the gene matches: 18. CDR3 length: 19 amino acids. The germline V gene has CDR1 SGDLS and CDR2 YYNGEE. CDR3 nucleotide sequence: TGTGCCAGCAGCCCCAAAGGGGGCGGGAGGGTATCAGCGTACAATGAGCAGTTCTTC. Translation gives CASSPKGGGRVSAYNEQFF.

This clonotype was seen a few times. The chain joins TRBV28 to TRBJ2-1; the match to TRBD2 covers 7 bases. CDR3 length equals 15 residues. CDR1 and CDR2 (germline): MDHEN, SYDVKM. J was trimmed by 0 bases and V by 7 bases; bases with no gene match: 6. CDR3 sequence: CASIVSGASYNEQFF. The CDR3 DNA sequence: TGTGCCAGCATCGTAAGCGGGGCCTCCTACAATGAGCAGTTCTTC.

The V call is TRBV28, the J call TRBJ1-5; TRBD1 might be the D (6 bases). This CDR3 comprises 13 residues. Germline lookup yields CDR1 MDHEN and CDR2 SYDVKM. V was cut by 4 bases and J by 4 bases, with 8 bases left in between. CDR3 residues: CASSSQGNQPQHF. DNA of the CDR3: TGTGCCAGCAGTTCACAGGGAAATCAGCCCCAGCATTTT.

In its sample, this clonotype was seen many times. The V and J genes are TRBV9 and TRBJ2-1; D is tentatively TRBD1 or TRBD2 (6 bases each). V dropped 7 bases and J dropped 5 bases, with 22 bases sitting between them. The CDR3 spans 16 residues. The germline V gene encodes CDR1 SGDLS and CDR2 YYNGEE. CDR3 region: CASSIGGQGSNNEQFF. CDR3 nucleotide sequence: TGTGCCAGCTCGATCGGAGGGCAGGGGTCGAACAATGAGCAGTTCTTC. Full variable domain (remainder filled in from reference TRBV9 and TRBJ2-1): DSGVTQTPKHLITATGQRVTLRCSPRSGDLSVYWYQQSLDQGLQFLIQYYNGEERAKGNILERFSAQQFPDLHSELNLSSLELGDSALYFCASSIGGQGSNNEQFFGPGTRLTVL.

J is TRBJ1-6 and V is TRBV20-1; no reliable D call. CDR1 DFQATT and CDR2 SNEGSKA come from the germline V gene (reference sequence). This CDR3 has 14 amino acids. The germline V and J ends were trimmed by 6 bases and 0 bases, with 9 bases remaining between them. CDR3 sequence (DNA): TGCAGTGCAAGACTGGGCTCCTATAATTCACCCCTCCACTTT. Its protein is CSARLGSYNSPLHF.

CDR3 sequence (DNA): TGCAGCGTTTCCGGGTCTAGCACAGATACGCAGTATTTT. Its translation: CSVSGSSTDTQYF. V is TRBV29-1 and J is TRBJ2-3; no firm D call. This CDR3 has 13 residues. V was pared by 5 bases and J by 0 bases, with 9 bases between. Per the germline V gene, CDR1 is SQVTM and CDR2 is ANQGSEA.

This clonotype was picked up a small number of times. The chain employs TRBV5-1 and TRBJ2-2, with unresolved D. In germline, CDR1 is SGHRS, CDR2 YFSETQ. This CDR3 has 13 residues. V lost 6 bases and J 0 bases, leaving 6 bases between the germline ends. CDR3 loop: CASTAPNTGELFF. CDR3 bases: TGCGCCAGCACGGCACCGAACACCGGGGAGCTGTTTTTT.

The chain is built from TRBV20-1 and TRBJ1-2, with a tentative D call TRBD1 (5 bases). V was shortened by 7 bases and J by 4 bases, with 13 bases between the two germline ends. The CDR3 runs to 12 residues. Germline CDR1 DFQATT, CDR2 SNEGSKA (reference sequence). CDR3 amino acids: CSVVVGVYGYTF. The CDR3 DNA reads TGCAGTGTAGTAGTAGGGGTCTATGGCTACACCTTC.